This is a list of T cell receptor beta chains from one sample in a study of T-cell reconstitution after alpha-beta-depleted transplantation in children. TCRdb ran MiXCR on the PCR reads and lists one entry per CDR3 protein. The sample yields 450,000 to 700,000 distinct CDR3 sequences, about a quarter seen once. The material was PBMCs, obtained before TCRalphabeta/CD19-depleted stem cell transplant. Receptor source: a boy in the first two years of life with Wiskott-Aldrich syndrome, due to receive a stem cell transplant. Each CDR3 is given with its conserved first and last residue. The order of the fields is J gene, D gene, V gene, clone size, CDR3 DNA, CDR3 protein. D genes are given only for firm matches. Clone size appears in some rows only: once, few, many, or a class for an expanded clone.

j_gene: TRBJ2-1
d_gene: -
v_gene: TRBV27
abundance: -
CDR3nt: TGTGCCAGCAGTTTATTTCAGGGGAGAGATGAGCAGTTCTTC
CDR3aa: CASSLFQGRDEQFF

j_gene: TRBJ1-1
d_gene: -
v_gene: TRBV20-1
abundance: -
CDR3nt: TGCAGTGCTAGCTATGGGGGGAACCGCGAAGCTTTCTTT
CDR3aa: CSASYGGNREAFF

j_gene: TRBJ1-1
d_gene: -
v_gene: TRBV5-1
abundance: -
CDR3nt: TGCGCCAGCAGCTTGGAAGGGTCGGGAGTCACTGAAGCTTTCTTT
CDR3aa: CASSLEGSGVTEAFF

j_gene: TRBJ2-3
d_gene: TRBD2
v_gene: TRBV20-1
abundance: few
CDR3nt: TGCAGTGCTAGAGATTCGGCGGGAGGGCCGTCGGATACGCAGTATTTT
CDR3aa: CSARDSAGGPSDTQYF

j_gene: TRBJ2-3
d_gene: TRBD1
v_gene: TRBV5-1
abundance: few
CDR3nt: TGCGCCAGCAGCTCCCGAACAGGGGGCAACGCAGATACGCAGTATTTT
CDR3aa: CASSSRTGGNADTQYF

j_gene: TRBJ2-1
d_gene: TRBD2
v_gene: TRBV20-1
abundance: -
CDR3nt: TGCAGTGCTTTTAGCGGGAGTACGTACAATGAGCAGTTCTTC
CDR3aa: CSAFSGSTYNEQFF

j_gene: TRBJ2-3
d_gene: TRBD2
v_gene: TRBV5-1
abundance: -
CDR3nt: TGCGCCAGCAGCCGGACTCGCGGGAGTGTGGATACGCAGTATTTT
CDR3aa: CASSRTRGSVDTQYF

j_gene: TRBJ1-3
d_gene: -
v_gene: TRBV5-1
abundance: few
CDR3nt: TGCGCCAGCAGCTCCTCTGGAAGCCTAACGTCTGGAAACACCATATATTTT
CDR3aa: CASSSSGSLTSGNTIYF

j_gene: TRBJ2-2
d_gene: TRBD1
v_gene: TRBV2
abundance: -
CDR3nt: TGTGCCAGCAGTGTACACCACCGGGACAGGGGGCCCGGGGAGCTGTTTTTT
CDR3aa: CASSVHHRDRGPGELFF

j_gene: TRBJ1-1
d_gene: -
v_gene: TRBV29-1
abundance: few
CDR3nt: TGCAGCGTTGCCTCCATTAACACTGAAGCTTTCTTT
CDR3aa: CSVASINTEAFF

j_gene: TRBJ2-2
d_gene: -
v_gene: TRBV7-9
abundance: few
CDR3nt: TGTGCCAGCAGCCCCCCCGGGGAGCTGTTTTTT
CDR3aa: CASSPPGELFF

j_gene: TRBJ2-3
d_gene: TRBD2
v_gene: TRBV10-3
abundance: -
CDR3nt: TGTGCCATCAAGCCCGGCGGGAGGGATACGCAGTATTTT
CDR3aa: CAIKPGGRDTQYF

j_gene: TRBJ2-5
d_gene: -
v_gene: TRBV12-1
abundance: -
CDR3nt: TGTGCCAGCAGCCGCCCCGGGACTAGTAAAGAGACCCAGTACTTC
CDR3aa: CASSRPGTSKETQYF

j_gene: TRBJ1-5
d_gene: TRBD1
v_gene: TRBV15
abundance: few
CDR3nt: TGTGCCACCAGCAGACCGGGACAGGGGTACAATCAGCCCCAGCATTTT
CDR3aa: CATSRPGQGYNQPQHF

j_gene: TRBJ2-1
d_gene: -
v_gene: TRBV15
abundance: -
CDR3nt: TGTGCCACCAGCAGAGATCAGTTCATCGAGGAGCAGTTCTTC
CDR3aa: CATSRDQFIEEQFF

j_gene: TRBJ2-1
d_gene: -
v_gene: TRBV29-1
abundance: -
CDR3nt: TGCAGCGGAACTAGCCGGAGCTCCTACAATGAGCAGTTCTTC
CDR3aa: CSGTSRSSYNEQFF

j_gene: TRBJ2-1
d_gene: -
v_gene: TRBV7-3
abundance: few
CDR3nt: TGTGCCAGCAGCTTAGACCGTACGAGGAATGAGCAGTTCTTC
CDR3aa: CASSLDRTRNEQFF

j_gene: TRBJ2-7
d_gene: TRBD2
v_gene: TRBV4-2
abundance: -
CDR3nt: TGTGCCAGCACTGCTGGGAGGGCGCGGTACGAGCAGTACTTC
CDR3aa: CASTAGRARYEQYF

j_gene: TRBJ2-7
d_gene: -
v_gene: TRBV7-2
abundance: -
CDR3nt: TGTGCCAGCAGCTTAGGGTCCAGGGGCCCCTCCTACGAGCAGTACTTC
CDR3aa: CASSLGSRGPSYEQYF

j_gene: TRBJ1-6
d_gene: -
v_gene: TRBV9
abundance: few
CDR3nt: TGTGCCAGCAGCGCCGAAACACGGAATTCACCCCTCCACTTT
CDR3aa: CASSAETRNSPLHF

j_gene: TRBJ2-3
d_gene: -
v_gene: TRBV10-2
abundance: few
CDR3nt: TGCGCCAGCAGTGAGTGGTTCCTGGGAGTAGGCACAGATACGCAGTATTTT
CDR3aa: CASSEWFLGVGTDTQYF

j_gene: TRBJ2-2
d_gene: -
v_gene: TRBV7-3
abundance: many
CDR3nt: TGTGCCAGCAGCGTACAGGGGAACACCGGGGAGCTGTTTTTT
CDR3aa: CASSVQGNTGELFF

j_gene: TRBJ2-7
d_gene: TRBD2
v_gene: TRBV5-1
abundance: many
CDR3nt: TGTGCCAGCAGTTCGGGACTAGCGGGTACCTACGAGCAGTACTTC
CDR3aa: CASSSGLAGTYEQYF

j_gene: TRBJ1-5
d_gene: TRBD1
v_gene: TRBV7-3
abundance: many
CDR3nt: TGTGCCAGCAGCTTAACCTCTGGACAGGGGCCCTATAGCAATCAGCCCCAGCATTTT
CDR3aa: CASSLTSGQGPYSNQPQHF

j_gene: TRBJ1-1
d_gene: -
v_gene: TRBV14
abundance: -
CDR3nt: TGTGCCAGCAGCCAACAAGGAAAGAAGCTCTCGACAGTGAACACTGAAGCTTTCTTT
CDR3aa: CASSQQGKKLSTVNTEAFF

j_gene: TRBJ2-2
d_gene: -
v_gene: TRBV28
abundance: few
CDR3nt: TGTGCCAGTACAGTATTTGGGACCGGGGAGCTGTTTTTT
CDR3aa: CASTVFGTGELFF

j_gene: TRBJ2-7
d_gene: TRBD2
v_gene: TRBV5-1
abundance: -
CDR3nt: TGCGCCAGCAGCCCGGGAGGGAATTTAATATACGAGCAGTACTTC
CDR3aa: CASSPGGNLIYEQYF

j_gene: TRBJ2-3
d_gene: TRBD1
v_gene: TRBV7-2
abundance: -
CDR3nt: TGTGCCAGCAGCACAAGGAGGGGACAGGGCACAGATACGCAGTATTTT
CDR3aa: CASSTRRGQGTDTQYF

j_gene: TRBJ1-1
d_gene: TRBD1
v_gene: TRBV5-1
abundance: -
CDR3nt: TGCGCCAGCAGCTTTAACTCAGGGGGCTTGGAAGCTTTCTTT
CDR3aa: CASSFNSGGLEAFF

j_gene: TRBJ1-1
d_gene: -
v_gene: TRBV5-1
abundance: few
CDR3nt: TGCGCCAGCAGCTTGGTCAGGGCGAACACTGAAGCTTTCTTT
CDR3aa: CASSLVRANTEAFF

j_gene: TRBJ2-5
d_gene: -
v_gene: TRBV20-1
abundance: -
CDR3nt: TGCAGTGCTACCCGCCCACAGGGTGTAGTAGAGACCCAGTACTTC
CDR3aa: CSATRPQGVVETQYF

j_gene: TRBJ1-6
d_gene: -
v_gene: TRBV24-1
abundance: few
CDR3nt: TGTGCCGTGCAAAAGCAAAGGACGGGACCCCTCCACTTT
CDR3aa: CAVQKQRTGPLHF

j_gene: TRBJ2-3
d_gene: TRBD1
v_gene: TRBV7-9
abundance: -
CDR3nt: TGTGCCAGCAGCTTAGTCCCAGGGGGAAATACAGATACGCAGTATTTT
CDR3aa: CASSLVPGGNTDTQYF

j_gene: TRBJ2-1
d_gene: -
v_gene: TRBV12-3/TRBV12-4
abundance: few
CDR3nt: TGTGCCAGCAGTTTTGCGGCAGGGCGAGTGGATGAGCAGTTCTTC
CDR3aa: CASSFAAGRVDEQFF

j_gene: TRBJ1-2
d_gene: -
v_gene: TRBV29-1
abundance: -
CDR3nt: TGCAGCGTTGAAGACCTATTTTCGACAGGAAACTATGGCTACACCTTC
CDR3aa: CSVEDLFSTGNYGYTF